The table lists the clone carrying this T cell receptor beta chain with many counts. Library preparation (for TCRbeta) was performed with unique molecular identifiers. TCRdb independently ran MiXCR on the PCR reads; one entry per CDR3 protein. The data contain 190,000 or so distinct CDR3 sequences, over 5.5% of them singletons. The data belong to a study of T-cell reconstitution after alpha-beta-depleted transplantation in children. Germline-derived CDR1 and CDR2 are LGHNA and YNFKEQ. The CDR3 runs to 15 residues. Trimming removed 1 base from V and 5 bases from J; junction bases left unmatched: 6. The chain uses TRBV4-2 and TRBJ2-7; 9 nucleotides line up with TRBD2. The receptor was isolated from a human donor who donated a stem cell graft to a child with Wiskott-Aldrich syndrome. Sample: PBMCs from the stem cell graft donor, taken from the stem cell graft. The CDR3 sequence: CASSQVSSGDHEQYF. For the CDR3, the DNA is TGTGCCAGCAGCCAAGTGTCTAGCGGGGACCACGAGCAGTACTTC.